The source of this T cell receptor (beta chain) is a study of blood T cells in healthy people across ages. Study-wide findings and caveats: Since the PBMCs were unsorted, naive and antigen-experienced cells could not be conclusively compared. Compared with aged donors, long-lived donors showed fewer expanded clones, suggesting selection.

Regarding this clonotype: Its antigen remains unknown. The junction departs from germline at one end; a sequencing error may be responsible.

Primed by a sample-barcoded 5' primer and a J-beta primer mix, a second PCR proceeded for roughly 6 to 12 cycles. With 12 random nucleotides, a template-switch adaptor tagged each individual cDNA molecule. TCRdb used MiXCR to reprocess the 5' RACE reads, holding one entry per CDR3 protein. The sample includes about 680,000 distinct CDR3 sequences, more than 40% seen only once; the top ten take around 32%. Specimen: blood. The sequence was collected from an older woman in good health.

This chain's CDR3 is CVSSLSVGSNEQFF. Here the CDR3 DNA reads TGTGTCAGCAGCTTATCAGTCGGGAGCAATGAGCAGTTCTTC. The rearrangement joins TRBV11-2 to TRBJ2-1, with a tentative D call TRBD2 (6 bases). This CDR3 is built from 14 residues. In germline, CDR1 is SGHAT, CDR2 FQNNGV.